A selection of T cell receptor beta chains follows, all from one sample in a study of T-cell memory formation after mild COVID-19. TCRdb used MiXCR to reprocess the 5' RACE reads, holding one entry per CDR3 protein. In the table there are 300,000 to 350,000 distinct CDR3 sequences, around 13% of which are singletons. Sequenced: PBMCs or a T cell subset sorted from them (not recorded which). These TCRs come from a man aged 18 to 35 who had mild COVID-19 (a few samples of this study predate the infection). Cell type and time point are not known. Each CDR3 is given with its conserved first and last residue. D genes are given only for firm matches. A row's size may be missing; if present it is once, few, many or a size class.

j_gene	abundance	v_gene	d_gene	CDR3nt	CDR3aa
TRBJ2-3	.	TRBV25-1	.	TGTGCCAGCAGTGAATACGCGGGGAGCACAGATACGCAGTATTTT	CASSEYAGSTDTQYF
TRBJ1-1	.	TRBV4-3	.	TGCGCCAGCAGCCAGGACGTGGGGGGAGCGAACACTGAAGCTTTCTTT	CASSQDVGGANTEAFF
TRBJ2-1	.	TRBV5-4	.	TGTGCCAGCAGCTTGGCGGCTCAGGTGCAGTTCTTC	CASSLAAQVQFF
TRBJ1-2	.	TRBV27	.	TGTGCCAGCAGTTTAAAGGGGAGCAACTATGGCTACACCTTC	CASSLKGSNYGYTF
TRBJ2-3	.	TRBV5-1	.	TGCGCCAGCAGCTTACGGGGGGCGACAGATACGCAGTATTTT	CASSLRGATDTQYF
TRBJ2-1	many	TRBV6-1	TRBD1	TGTGCCAGCAGGGCGACAGGGCTCTACAATGAGCAGTTCTTC	CASRATGLYNEQFF
TRBJ1-1	.	TRBV6-2/TRBV6-3	.	TGTGCCAGCACACGCCGGGACAACACTGAAGCTTTCTTT	CASTRRDNTEAFF
TRBJ2-1	.	TRBV5-1	TRBD2	TGCGCCAGCAGCTCAGGACTAGCGGGGGATGAGCAGTTCTTC	CASSSGLAGDEQFF
TRBJ2-3	.	TRBV9	.	TGTGCCAGCAGCGCAGCAGGCGGGCGGGGCACAGATACGCAGTATTTT	CASSAAGGRGTDTQYF
TRBJ2-1	few	TRBV7-6	.	TGTGCCAGCAGCTTAGGGTGGGGAGGCCAGTTCTTC	CASSLGWGGQFF
TRBJ1-3	many	TRBV12-3/TRBV12-4	.	TGTGCCAGCAGCTTAGCAGCAGCGGCCACCATATATTTT	CASSLAAAATIYF
TRBJ1-2	many	TRBV5-1	.	TGCGCCAGCAGCTTGAATGACGGCTACACCTTC	CASSLNDGYTF
TRBJ1-1	many	TRBV7-2	.	TGTGCCAGCAGGACCTGGGCAGGGTTCGCCACTGAAGCTTTCTTT	CASRTWAGFATEAFF
TRBJ2-1	.	TRBV20-1	TRBD2	TGCAGTGCTAGAGATGGTCTAGCGGGGGGTAGGAATGAGCAGTTCTTC	CSARDGLAGGRNEQFF
TRBJ2-7	few	TRBV30	.	TGTGCCTGTCTCCGGGACCGCCGATCCTACGAGCAGTACTTC	CACLRDRRSYEQYF
TRBJ2-5	many	TRBV12-3/TRBV12-4	TRBD2	TGTGCCAGCAGTTTTGGGCTAGCGGGGGGAGGTGAGACCCAGTACTTC	CASSFGLAGGGETQYF
TRBJ1-3	.	TRBV4-1	.	TGCGCCAGCAGCCAAGGAGTTTCAGGAGCCCGCACCCAACGCTCTGGAAACACCATATATTTT	CASSQGVSGARTQRSGNTIYF
TRBJ2-3	.	TRBV3-1	TRBD2	TGTGCCGTACGGGACGGGGGGTCAGATACGCAGTATTTT	CAVRDGGSDTQYF
TRBJ2-7	few	TRBV7-2	.	TGTGCCAGCACTCCGGAGGAGGGATTCGAGCAGTACTTC	CASTPEEGFEQYF
TRBJ1-3	few	TRBV20-1	.	TGCAGTGCTAGCCGGGACGGCACTTTCTCCGGAAACACCATATATTTT	CSASRDGTFSGNTIYF
TRBJ1-2	.	TRBV19	TRBD1	TGTGCCAGTAGATCCCCCGGGACAGGGAGCCTCATATATGGCTACACCTTC	CASRSPGTGSLIYGYTF
TRBJ2-5	.	TRBV4-2	.	TGTGCCAGCAGCCCCGGACGAACACAAGAGACCCAGTACTTC	CASSPGRTQETQYF